The text below deals with one TCR beta chain. Its antigen is unknown. This CDR3 comprises 14 residues. V lost 2 bases, J lost 7 bases, and 16 bases lay in between. Germline loops: CDR1 SGHKS, CDR2 YYEKEE (reference sequence). Time point indicated: patch test 2, 6 weeks after DPC sensitization. The treatment was: therapeutic diphenylcyclopropenone sensitization with weekly scalp DPC. The sample belongs to a study of human T cells and chemical hapten exposure. About the study: The use of 2% DPC on around 2 cm by around 2 cm of upper inner arm skin constituted sensitization. Epicutaneous patch tests delivered 0.01% DPC to the upper back, with evaluation at 6 days.

Separate cDNA molecules received unique molecular identifiers, which the library attached to them. TCRdb re-analysed the RACE reads in MiXCR, keeping a single row per CDR3 protein. The data show 100,000 or so distinct CDR3 sequences, 7% to 10% seen once. Study results and caveats: Following DPC sensitization, TCRs present above 1 in 1000 frequency showed no change.

This receptor was taken from a woman between 40 and 50 years old with alopecia areata. Some clones in this sample may be carry-over from other donors' samples. This sequence joins TRBV5-5 and TRBJ2-7; D unclear. This specimen was whole blood, taken in connection with sensitization to the hapten diphenylcyclopropenone (DPC). The CDR3 is CASSFLQSPNEQYF. The CDR3 DNA sequence: TGTGCCAGCAGCTTCTTGCAGAGCCCTAATGAGCAGTACTTC.